This T cell receptor (beta chain) was sequenced in a study of cytomegalovirus exposure and HLA in healthy donors. Findings and caveats of the study: A classifier reportedly called cytomegalovirus status with high sensitivity and specificity.

The CDR3 is 14 amino acids. V gave up 3 bases and J gave up 3 bases, with 11 bases separating them. CDR1 KGHSH and CDR2 LQKENI come from the germline V gene. As concerns this clone: What it binds is unknown.

Donors counted as nominally healthy when sampled, yet unrecorded immune exposures were likely. 13 Jbeta primers and 60 Vbeta primers were used for the PCR. Method: immunoSEQ multiplex PCR; TCRdb's copy keeps in-frame clones and lacks some. Among roughly 89,000 clones, roughly 76% were seen once, and the ten largest hold around 2%. The gene calls are TRBV18 and TRBJ2-5, with a weak D call TRBD1 (6 bases). Sequenced: PBMCs. This sequence was found in a woman between 25 and 40 years old in good health and CMV-seronegative. The CDR3 sequence: CASSPGQFEETQYF. The CDR3 DNA reads as TGTGCCAGCTCACCTGGACAGTTTGAAGAGACCCAGTACTTC.